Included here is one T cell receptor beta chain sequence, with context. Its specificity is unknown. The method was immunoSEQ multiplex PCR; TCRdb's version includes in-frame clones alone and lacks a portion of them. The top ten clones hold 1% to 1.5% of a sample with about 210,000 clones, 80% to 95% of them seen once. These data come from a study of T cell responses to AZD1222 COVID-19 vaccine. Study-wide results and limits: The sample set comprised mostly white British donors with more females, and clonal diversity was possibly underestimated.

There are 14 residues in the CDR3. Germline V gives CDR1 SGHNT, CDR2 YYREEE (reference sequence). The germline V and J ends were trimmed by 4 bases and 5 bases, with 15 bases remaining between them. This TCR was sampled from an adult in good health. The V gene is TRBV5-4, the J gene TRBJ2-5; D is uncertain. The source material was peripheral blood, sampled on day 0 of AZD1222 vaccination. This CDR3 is CASSLTGPAETQYF. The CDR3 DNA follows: TGTGCCAGCAGCCTTACCGGGCCAGCGGAGACCCAGTACTTC. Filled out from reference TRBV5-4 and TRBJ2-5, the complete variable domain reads ETGVTQSPTHLIKTRGQQVTLRCSSQSGHNTVSWYQQALGQGPQFIFQYYREEENGRGNFPPRFSGLQFPNYSSELNVNALELDDSALYLCASSLTGPAETQYFGPGTRLLVL.